This T cell receptor (beta chain) was documented in a study of a mutant IDH1 vaccine in newly diagnosed glioma. To note about this clone: Its specificity is unknown. An end of the junction differs from the germline gene, which may be a read error.

TCRdb's copy holds only in-frame clones and misses some; the assay was immunoSEQ multiplex PCR. The sample has about 54,000 clones; about 86% are singletons. Time point indicated: week 5, during vaccination. Doses consisted of 300 ug of mutant IDH1 20-mer peptide each, paired with topical imiquimod. The specimen was PBMCs, collected from a glioma patient whose treatment included an IDH1 peptide vaccine. This receptor was identified in a man aged 25 to 40 with glioma.

This chain's CDR3 is CAISESLGTANTEAFF. CDR3 nucleotide sequence: TGTGCCATCAGTGAGTCTCTCGGGACAGCGAACACTGAAGCTTTCTTT. The chain has TRBV6-1 and TRBJ1-1, with 7 bases aligning to TRBD1. The germline CDR1 and CDR2 sequences are MNHNS and SASEGT. This CDR3 has 16 residues.